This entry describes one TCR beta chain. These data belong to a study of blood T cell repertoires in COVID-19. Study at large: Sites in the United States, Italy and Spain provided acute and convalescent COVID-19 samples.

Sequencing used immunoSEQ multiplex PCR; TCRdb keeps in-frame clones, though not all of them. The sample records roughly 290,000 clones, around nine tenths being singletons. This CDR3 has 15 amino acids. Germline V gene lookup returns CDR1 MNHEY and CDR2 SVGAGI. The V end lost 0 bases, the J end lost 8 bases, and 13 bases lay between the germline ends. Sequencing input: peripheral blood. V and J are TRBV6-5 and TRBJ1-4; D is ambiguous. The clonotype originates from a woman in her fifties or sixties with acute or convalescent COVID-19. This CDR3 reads CASSYSGPPGEKLFF. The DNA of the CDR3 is TGTGCCAGCAGTTACTCAGGTCCTCCGGGGGAAAAACTGTTTTTT.